This T cell receptor beta chain is from a study of cytomegalovirus exposure and HLA in healthy donors. Study-level points and caveats: Compared with the roughly 700-donor mean, an Asian-associated ancestry cluster reportedly had fewer N-insertions, according to a later analysis. Within a later analysis, the majority of CMV-associated TCR beta chains appeared HLA-restricted.

It was healthy bone marrow donors who served as donors. PCR employed 60 Vbeta and 13 Jbeta primers. Sequencing used immunoSEQ multiplex PCR; TCRdb keeps in-frame clones, though not all of them. Among 100,000 or so clones listed, about 16% were seen once. Note on this clone: What it binds is not known.

This TCR derives from a female donor in good health and CMV-seronegative. Sequenced input: PBMCs.

CDR3 loop: CASSPPGRANTEAFF. The CDR3 nucleotides read TGTGCCAGCAGCCCCCCCGGCAGGGCGAACACTGAAGCTTTCTTT. V is TRBV28 and J is TRBJ1-1; TRBD1 is a possible D gene (5 bases). This CDR3 region has 15 residues. From germline, CDR1 is MDHEN and CDR2 SYDVKM. Between the trimmed V and J ends, which lost 6 bases and 1 base, there was a span of 15 bases.